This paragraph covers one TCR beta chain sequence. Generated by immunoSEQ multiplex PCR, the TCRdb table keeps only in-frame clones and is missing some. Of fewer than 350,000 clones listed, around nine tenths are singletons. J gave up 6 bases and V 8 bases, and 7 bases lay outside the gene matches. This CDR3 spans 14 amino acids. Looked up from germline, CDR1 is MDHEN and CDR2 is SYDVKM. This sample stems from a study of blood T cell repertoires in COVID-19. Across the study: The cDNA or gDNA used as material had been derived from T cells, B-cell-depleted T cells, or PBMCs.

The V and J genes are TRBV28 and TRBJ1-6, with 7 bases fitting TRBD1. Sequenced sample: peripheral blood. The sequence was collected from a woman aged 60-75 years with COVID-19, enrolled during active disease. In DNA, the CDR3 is TGTGCCAGCGGAAGGGGGCAGGGTAATTCACCCCTCCACTTT. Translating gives CASGRGQGNSPLHF. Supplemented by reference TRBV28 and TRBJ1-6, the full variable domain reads DVKVTQSSRYLVKRTGEKVFLECVQDMDHENMFWYRQDPGLGLRLIYFSYDVKMKEKGDIPEGYSVSREKKERFSLILESASTNQTSMYLCASGRGQGNSPLHFGNGTRLTVT.